The 3 T cell receptor beta chains below were found in one sample sequenced in a study of T-cell reconstitution after alpha-beta-depleted transplantation in children. The authors prepared the TCRbeta library with unique molecular identifiers. Via MiXCR, TCRdb re-called the PCR reads, giving one row per CDR3 protein. The sample has 200,000 to 300,000 distinct CDR3 sequences; 12% are singletons. The sequences come from PBMCs from the stem cell graft donor, collected from the stem cell graft. All receptors come from a human donor who donated a stem cell graft to a child with acute lymphoblastic leukemia.

In this sample, this clonotype turned up many times. The chain employs TRBV7-3 and TRBJ2-1, with a weak D call TRBD1 (6 bases). Germline V lookup: CDR1 SGHTA, CDR2 FQGTGA. The CDR3 runs 15 residues. V was trimmed by 5 bases and J by 7 bases, leaving 18 bases between them. CDR3 loop: CASSPLSTGLNEQFF. As DNA, the CDR3 is TGTGCCAGCAGCCCCCTAAGTACAGGGTTGAATGAGCAGTTCTTC.

Ten or more counts support this clonotype. The chain uses TRBV28 and TRBJ2-3, with TRBD1 matching 9 bases. Germline CDR1 is MDHEN and CDR2 is SYDVKM. This CDR3 is 16 amino acids long. Losses at the gene ends were 10 bases for V and 0 bases for J; bases not matched to a gene: 11. CDR3 bases: TGTGCCACCTGTTACAGGGGGCTCGGAAGCACAGATACGCAGTATTTT. It translates to CATCYRGLGSTDTQYF.

This clonotype was observed many times. In nucleotides, the CDR3 is TGCAGCGGAACCCCCTACGAGCAGTACTTC. It translates to CSGTPYEQYF. The chain carries TRBV29-1 and TRBJ2-7; D uncertain. This CDR3 has 10 amino acids. CDR1 and CDR2 from the germline V gene are SQVTM and ANQGSEA. V lost 7 bases and J 2 bases, leaving 6 bases between the germline ends.